Sequencing of this TCR beta chain was carried out in a study of Ad26.COV2.S vaccination and SARS-CoV-2 variants. Study information: In the study, Ad26.COV2.S was injected intramuscularly once, or twice 56 days apart.

Indicated treatment: around 19 received Ad26.COV2.S at low or high dose, single or two shots; 5 received placebo; per-sample allocation not given. Day 63 after the first injection of vaccine or placebo was the sampling time. Trimming left V 5 bases short and J 5 bases short, with 19 bases between. The germline gives CDR1 SGHKS, CDR2 YYEKEE (reference sequence). The CDR3 is made up of 15 amino acids. Assay: immunoSEQ multiplex PCR; the TCRdb copy retains only in-frame clones and omits some. Here the sample spans some 290,000 clones, 86% being singletons. A single count supports this clone. The specimen was peripheral blood, collected in a trial of Ad26.COV2.S vaccine versus placebo. V gene TRBV5-5 combines with J gene TRBJ2-5; a weak D match, TRBD2 (6 bases). This clonotype was sampled from a person between 18 and 65 years old who received the Ad26.COV2.S COVID-19 vaccine or a placebo. The CDR3 loop reads CASRFGTGVWETQYF. The CDR3 DNA sequence: TGTGCCAGCAGATTCGGGACGGGAGTTTGGGAGACCCAGTACTTC.